Below, one T cell receptor (beta chain) is given with its context. The CDR3 has 11 residues. V shed 8 bases and J 4 bases; nucleotides not matched to a gene: 1. CDR1 is GTSNPN, CDR2 SVGIG, per germline (reference sequence). Generated by immunoSEQ multiplex PCR, the TCRdb table keeps only in-frame clones and is missing some. Of about 280,000 clones in the sample, 88% were seen once. The source of the sample is a study of blood T cell repertoires in COVID-19. The material sequenced was PBMCs or T cells enriched from blood (not recorded which). This chain uses TRBV30 with TRBJ1-3; 8 nucleotides agree with TRBD1. This receptor was taken from a young woman who had recovered from COVID-19. CDR3 amino acids: CAGDRGNTIYF. The CDR3 DNA reads as TGTGCCGGGGACAGGGGAAACACCATATATTTT.